Presented here are 7 T cell receptor beta chains from one specimen sequenced in a study of blood T cell repertoires in COVID-19. Sequenced by immunoSEQ multiplex PCR; TCRdb stores in-frame clones only, minus some. The table has some 460,000 clones, around 90% seen once. The sample was PBMCs or T cells enriched from blood (not recorded which). The receptors stem from a woman between 18 and 29 years old with acute COVID-19.

The chain carries TRBV27 and TRBJ1-1; TRBD1 matches at 9 bases. V was clipped by 2 bases and J by 5 bases; unmatched bases: 6. CDR1 and CDR2 from the germline V gene are MNHEY and SMNVEV (reference sequence). The CDR3 is made up of 15 amino acids. CDR3 DNA: TGTGCCAGCAGTTTAGGGAAGACAGGGGGAACTGAAGCTTTCTTT. Protein product: CASSLGKTGGTEAFF.

This clone appeared once. This chain connects TRBV12-3 or TRBV12-4 to TRBJ2-1; D gene uncertain. The CDR3 length is 12 residues. Trimming pared 6 bases from V and 11 bases from J, leaving 14 bases between. For the CDR3, the DNA is TGTGCCAGCAGGACCGACACGGCGAAGCAGTTCTTC. Amino acids: CASRTDTAKQFF.

The CDR3 DNA reads as TGTGCCAGTAGTATAAGGGGTGGAACTAATGAAAAACTGTTTTTT. Its protein product is CASSIRGGTNEKLFF. V is TRBV19 and J is TRBJ1-4, with a tentative D call TRBD1 (5 bases). V gave up 2 bases and J gave up 1 base, with 8 bases separating them. The germline gives CDR1 LNHDA, CDR2 SQIVND (reference sequence). This CDR3 has 15 amino acids.

V usage is TRBV6-4 and J usage is TRBJ2-1; 9 nucleotides line up with TRBD2. Germline lookup yields CDR1 MRHNA and CDR2 SNTAGT. The CDR3 contains 15 residues. V shed 4 bases and J 8 bases; nucleotides not matched to a gene: 9. The CDR3 reads CASSVGLAGIYEQFF. The CDR3 DNA reads TGTGCCAGCAGTGTGGGGCTAGCGGGAATCTATGAGCAGTTCTTC.

The chain joins TRBV5-1 to TRBJ1-4; 9 bases line up with TRBD1. Germline assignment: CDR1 SGHRS and CDR2 YFSETQ. This CDR3 has 16 amino acids. Trimming took 3 bases from V and 5 from J; bases not matched to a gene: 8. CDR3 loop: CASSSNPGQGNEKLFF. In DNA form, the CDR3 reads TGCGCCAGCAGCTCAAATCCGGGACAGGGAAATGAAAAACTGTTTTTT.

The chain is built from TRBV18 and TRBJ2-5, with 7 positions matching TRBD2. The trim removed 2 bases at V and 2 bases at J, leaving 8 bases unmatched. The germline V gene encodes CDR1 KGHSH and CDR2 LQKENI. The CDR3 covers 16 residues. The CDR3 region has the DNA TGTGCCAGCTCACCAAGGGATAGCGGGTGGCAAGAGACCCAGTACTTC. Amino acids: CASSPRDSGWQETQYF.

J is TRBJ2-1 and V is TRBV7-2; 7 bases map to TRBD2. V trimming: 2 bases; J trimming: 0 bases; junction bases outside the gene matches: 4. The CDR3 loop spans 16 amino acids. Per the germline V gene, CDR1 is SGHTA and CDR2 is FQGNSA. The CDR3 DNA reads TGTGCCAGCAGCTTATTAGCGGGCAACTCCTACAATGAGCAGTTCTTC. This gives the protein CASSLLAGNSYNEQFF.